This TCR beta chain appears in the sequencing data of a study of T cells in Graves' hyperthyroidism and ophthalmopathy. Note on this clonotype: Its antigen is unidentified.

It was RNA transcripts that yielded the amplified TCR beta CDR3 regions. When the TCR CDR3 underwent first-round RT-PCR, the HTBI primer set was used. TCRdb passed the multiplex PCR reads through MiXCR, listing each CDR3 protein once. The sample lists about 92,000 distinct CDR3 sequences, just over 50% occurring once. V dropped 4 bases and J dropped 5; count of bases not matched to a gene: 16. The germline gives CDR1 SQVTM, CDR2 ANQGSEA. The CDR3 is made up of 17 amino acids. Study-wide findings and caveats: A 13 V-J model separated ophthalmopathy from stable hyperthyroidism.

The sequence derives from a woman in her 40s with Graves' hyperthyroidism. Sequenced sample: blood. This rearrangement joins TRBV29-1 to TRBJ2-5; 10 bases fit TRBD1. This CDR3 is CSVGNDRRDRGGETQYF. CDR3 in DNA: TGCAGCGTTGGAAACGATCGTAGGGACAGGGGTGGGGAGACCCAGTACTTC.